This TCR beta chain was documented in a study of blood T cells in healthy people across ages. Study-wide context: Per every two T cells, about one barcoded beta molecule was captured by template switching.

The authors ran a second PCR of roughly 6 to 12 cycles using a sample-barcoded 5' primer and a J-beta primer mix. TCRdb re-analysed the 5' RACE reads in MiXCR, keeping a single row per CDR3 protein. The sample contains about 830,000 distinct CDR3 sequences, 62% of which appear only once. V was trimmed by 5 bases and J by 10 bases, leaving 12 bases between them. Germline V CDR1 and CDR2: PRHDT, FYEKMQ (reference sequence). The CDR3 spans 12 residues. V is TRBV13 and J is TRBJ1-5, with D uncertain. The specimen was blood. The sequence came from a man aged 25-45 years in good health. This CDR3 reads CASSVSLGPQHF. The CDR3 region has the DNA TGTGCCAGCAGCGTCTCCTTGGGACCCCAGCATTTT.